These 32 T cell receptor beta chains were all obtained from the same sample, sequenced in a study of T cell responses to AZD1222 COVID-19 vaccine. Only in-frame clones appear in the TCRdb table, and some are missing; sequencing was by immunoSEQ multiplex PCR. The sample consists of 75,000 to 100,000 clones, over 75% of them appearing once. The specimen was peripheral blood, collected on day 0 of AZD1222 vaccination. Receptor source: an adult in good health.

The CDR3 sequence: CASRAERTDTQYF. In DNA form, the CDR3 reads TGTGCCAGCAGGGCGGAGCGCACAGATACGCAGTATTTT. V gene TRBV2 combines with J gene TRBJ2-3; D is ambiguous. The CDR3 runs 13 residues. Germline V lookup: CDR1 SNHLY, CDR2 FYNNEI. Trimming cost V 6 bases and J 1 base, with 8 bases left between them. Variable domain in full (rest from reference TRBV2 and TRBJ2-3): EPEVTQTPSHQVTQMGQEVILRCVPISNHLYFYWYRQILGQKVEFLVSFYNNEISEKSEIFDDQFSVERPDGSNFTLKIRSTKLEDSAMYFCASRAERTDTQYFGPGTRLTVL.

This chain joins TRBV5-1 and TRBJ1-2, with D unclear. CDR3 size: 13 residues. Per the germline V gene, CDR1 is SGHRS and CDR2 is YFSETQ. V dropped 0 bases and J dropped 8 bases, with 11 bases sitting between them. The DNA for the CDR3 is TGCGCCAGCAGCTTGGCCGTCATGGACGGCTACACCTTC. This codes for CASSLAVMDGYTF.

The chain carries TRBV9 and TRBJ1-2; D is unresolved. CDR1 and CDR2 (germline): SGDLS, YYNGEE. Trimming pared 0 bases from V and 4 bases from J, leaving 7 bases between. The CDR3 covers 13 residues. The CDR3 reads CASSVGGSYGYTF. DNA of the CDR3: TGTGCCAGCAGCGTAGGAGGGAGCTATGGCTACACCTTC.

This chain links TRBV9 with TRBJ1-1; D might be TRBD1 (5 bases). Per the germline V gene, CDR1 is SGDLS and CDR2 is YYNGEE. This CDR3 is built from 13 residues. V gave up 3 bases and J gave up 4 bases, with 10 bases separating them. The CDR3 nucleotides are TGTGCCAGCAGCGAGGGAGGGGCCACTGAAGCTTTCTTT. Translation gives CASSEGGATEAFF.

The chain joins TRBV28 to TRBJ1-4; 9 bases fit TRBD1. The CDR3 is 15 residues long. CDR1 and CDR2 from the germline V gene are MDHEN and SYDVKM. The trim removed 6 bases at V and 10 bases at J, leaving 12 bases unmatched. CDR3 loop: CASRDSGTGFRKLFF. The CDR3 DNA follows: TGTGCCAGCAGAGACTCCGGGACAGGGTTTCGAAAACTGTTTTTT.

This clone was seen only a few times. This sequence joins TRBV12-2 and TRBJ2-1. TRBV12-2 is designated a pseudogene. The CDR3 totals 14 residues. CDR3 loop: CASRLERPNNEQFF. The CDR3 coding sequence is TGTGCAAGTCGCTTAGAAAGACCGAACAATGAGCAGTTCTTC.

Written as DNA, the CDR3 is TGTGCCTGGAAAACGCTTCGCGGGGGACGGGGATATGGGCAGTTCTTC. It yields the protein CAWKTLRGGRGYGQFF. The J gene is TRBJ2-1, the V gene TRBV30, with TRBD2 matching 7 bases. Germline V gene lookup returns CDR1 GTSNPN and CDR2 SVGIG (reference sequence). This CDR3 has 16 residues. The V segment lost 4 bases and the J segment 12 bases; nucleotides outside the gene matches: 21. Variable domain in full (rest from reference TRBV30 and TRBJ2-1): SQTIHQWPATLVQPVGSPLSLECTVEGTSNPNLYWYRQAAGRGLQLLFYSVGIGQISSEVPQNLSASRPQDRQFILSSKKLLLSDSGFYLCAWKTLRGGRGYGQFFGPGTRLTVL.

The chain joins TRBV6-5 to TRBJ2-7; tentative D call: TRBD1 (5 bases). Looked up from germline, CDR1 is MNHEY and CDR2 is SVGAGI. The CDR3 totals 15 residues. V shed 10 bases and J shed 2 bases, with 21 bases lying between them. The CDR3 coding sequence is TGTGCCACATTGCCTTGGGGCGCTTCTACCTACGAGCAGTACTTC. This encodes CATLPWGASTYEQYF.

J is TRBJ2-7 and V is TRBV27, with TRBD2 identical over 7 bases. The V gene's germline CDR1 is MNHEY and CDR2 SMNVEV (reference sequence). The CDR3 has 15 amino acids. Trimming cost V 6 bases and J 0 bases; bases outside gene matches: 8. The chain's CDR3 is CASRGSGTHSYEQYF. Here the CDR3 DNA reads TGTGCCAGCAGGGGGAGCGGGACCCACTCCTACGAGCAGTACTTC.

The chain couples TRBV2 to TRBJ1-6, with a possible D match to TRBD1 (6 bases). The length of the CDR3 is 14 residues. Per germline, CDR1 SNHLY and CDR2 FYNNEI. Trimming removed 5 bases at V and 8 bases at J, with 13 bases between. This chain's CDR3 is CASSYQGRDSPLHF. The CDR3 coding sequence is TGTGCCAGCAGTTATCAGGGGAGGGATTCACCCCTCCACTTT. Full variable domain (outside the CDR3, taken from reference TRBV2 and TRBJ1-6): EPEVTQTPSHQVTQMGQEVILRCVPISNHLYFYWYRQILGQKVEFLVSFYNNEISEKSEIFDDQFSVERPDGSNFTLKIRSTKLEDSAMYFCASSYQGRDSPLHFGNGTRLTVT.

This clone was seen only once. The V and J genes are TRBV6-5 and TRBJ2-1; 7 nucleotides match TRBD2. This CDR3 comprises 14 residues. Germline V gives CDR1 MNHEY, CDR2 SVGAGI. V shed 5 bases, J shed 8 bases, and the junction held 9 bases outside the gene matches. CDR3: CASSQSGKGDEQFF. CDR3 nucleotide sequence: TGTGCCAGCAGTCAGAGCGGGAAAGGCGATGAGCAGTTCTTC.

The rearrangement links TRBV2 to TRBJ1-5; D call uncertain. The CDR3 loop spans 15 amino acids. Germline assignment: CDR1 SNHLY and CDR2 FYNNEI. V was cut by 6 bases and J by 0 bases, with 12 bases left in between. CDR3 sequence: CASSGGRNSNQPQHF. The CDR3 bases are TGTGCCAGCAGCGGAGGACGGAATAGCAATCAGCCCCAGCATTTT.

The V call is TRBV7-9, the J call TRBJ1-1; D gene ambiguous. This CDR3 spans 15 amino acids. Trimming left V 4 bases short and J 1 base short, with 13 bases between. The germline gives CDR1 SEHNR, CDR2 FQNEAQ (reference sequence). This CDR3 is CASSSGPSKNTEAFF. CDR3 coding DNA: TGTGCCAGCAGCTCGGGCCCCTCCAAGAACACTGAAGCTTTCTTT. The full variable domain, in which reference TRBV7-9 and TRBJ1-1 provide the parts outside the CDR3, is DTGVSQNPRHKITKRGQNVTFRCDPISEHNRLYWYRQTLGQGPEFLTYFQNEAQLEKSRLLSDRFSAERPKGSFSTLEIQRTEQGDSAMYLCASSSGPSKNTEAFFGQGTRLTVV.

The CDR3 coding sequence is TGTGCCACCAGCAGAGATTGGTCCGCGGGAGCGTTGGAGACCCAGTACTTC. This sequence encodes CATSRDWSAGALETQYF. The genes are TRBV15 and TRBJ2-5; 7 positions match TRBD2. The trim removed 0 bases at V and 5 bases at J, leaving 12 bases unmatched. In germline, CDR1 is LNHNV, CDR2 YYDKDF (reference sequence). The CDR3 is 17 amino acids.

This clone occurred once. CDR3 nucleotide sequence: TGTGCCAGCAGCTTCACGACAGGGGATGAAGGCTACACCTTC. Translating it yields CASSFTTGDEGYTF. The genes are TRBV5-5 and TRBJ1-2, with 8 bases fitting TRBD1. The germline V gene encodes CDR1 SGHKS and CDR2 YYEKEE (reference sequence). The CDR3 runs to 14 residues. V lost 2 bases, J lost 8 bases, and 8 bases stayed unmatched.

The CDR3, as DNA: TGTGCCAGCAGAGTACAGGGGGGCAATCAGCCCCAGCATTTT. Protein sequence: CASRVQGGNQPQHF. V gene TRBV2 combines with J gene TRBJ1-5; 8 bases are shared with TRBD1. CDR1 is SNHLY and CDR2 is FYNNEI in the germline V gene. With V trimmed by 6 bases and J by 2 bases, 3 bases remained unmatched. The CDR3 is 14 residues long.

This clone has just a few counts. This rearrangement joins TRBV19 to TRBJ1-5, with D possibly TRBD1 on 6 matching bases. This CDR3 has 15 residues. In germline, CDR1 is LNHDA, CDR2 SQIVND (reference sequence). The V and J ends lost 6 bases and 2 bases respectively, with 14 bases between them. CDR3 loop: CASSPQGYGNQPQHF. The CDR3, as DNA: TGTGCCAGTAGCCCACAGGGCTATGGCAATCAGCCCCAGCATTTT.

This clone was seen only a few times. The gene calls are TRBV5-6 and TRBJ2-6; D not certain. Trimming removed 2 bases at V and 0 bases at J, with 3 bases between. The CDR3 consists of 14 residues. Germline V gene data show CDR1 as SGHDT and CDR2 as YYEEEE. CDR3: CASSFGSGANVLTF. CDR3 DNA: TGTGCCAGCAGCTTCGGCTCTGGGGCCAACGTCCTGACTTTC.

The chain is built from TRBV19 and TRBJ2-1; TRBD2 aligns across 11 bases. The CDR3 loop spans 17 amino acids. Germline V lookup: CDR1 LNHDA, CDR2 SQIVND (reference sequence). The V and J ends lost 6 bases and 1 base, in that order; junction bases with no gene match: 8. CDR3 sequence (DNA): TGTGCCAGTAGACGCTCTAGCGGGAGGTCTTCCTACAATGAGCAGTTCTTC. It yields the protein CASRRSSGRSSYNEQFF. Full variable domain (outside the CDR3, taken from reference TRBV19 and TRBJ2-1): DGGITQSPKYLFRKEGQNVTLSCEQNLNHDAMYWYRQDPGQGLRLIYYSQIVNDFQKGDIAEGYSVSREKKESFPLTVTSAQKNPTAFYLCASRRSSGRSSYNEQFFGPGTRLTVL.

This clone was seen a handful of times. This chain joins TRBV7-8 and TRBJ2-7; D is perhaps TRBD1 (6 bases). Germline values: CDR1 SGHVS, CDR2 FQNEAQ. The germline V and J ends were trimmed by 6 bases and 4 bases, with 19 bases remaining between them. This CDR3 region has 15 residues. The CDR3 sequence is CASRRTGPSGYEQYF. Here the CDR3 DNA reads TGTGCCAGCAGACGAACAGGGCCTTCTGGGTACGAGCAGTACTTC.

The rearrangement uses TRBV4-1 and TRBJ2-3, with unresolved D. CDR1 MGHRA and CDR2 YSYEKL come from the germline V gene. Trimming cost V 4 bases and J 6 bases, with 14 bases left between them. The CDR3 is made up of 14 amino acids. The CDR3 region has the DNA TGCGCCAGCAGCCTCAGTTATGGGTTCGATACGCAGTATTTT. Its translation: CASSLSYGFDTQYF.

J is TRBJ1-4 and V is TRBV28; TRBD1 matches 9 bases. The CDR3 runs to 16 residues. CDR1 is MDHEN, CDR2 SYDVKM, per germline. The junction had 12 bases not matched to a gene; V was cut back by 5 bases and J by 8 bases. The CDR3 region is CASSEQQGALKEKLFF. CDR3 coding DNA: TGTGCCAGCAGTGAACAACAGGGGGCCCTGAAAGAAAAACTGTTTTTT.

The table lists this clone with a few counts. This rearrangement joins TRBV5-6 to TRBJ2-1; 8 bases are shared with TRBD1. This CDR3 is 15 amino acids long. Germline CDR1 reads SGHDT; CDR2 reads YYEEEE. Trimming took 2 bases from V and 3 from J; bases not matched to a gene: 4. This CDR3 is CASSLGDRIYNEQFF. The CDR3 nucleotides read TGTGCCAGCAGCTTAGGGGACAGGATCTACAATGAGCAGTTCTTC.

The CDR3, as DNA: TGTGCCAGCAGCGTTCGTGCCGGGAGCTCTGGAAACACCATATATTTT. Amino acid sequence: CASSVRAGSSGNTIYF. This sequence joins TRBV9 and TRBJ1-3; D uncertain. Trimming cost V 2 bases and J 0 bases, with 12 bases left between them. Germline V CDR1 and CDR2: SGDLS, YYNGEE. The CDR3 consists of 16 residues. Full variable domain (remainder filled in from reference TRBV9 and TRBJ1-3): DSGVTQTPKHLITATGQRVTLRCSPRSGDLSVYWYQQSLDQGLQFLIQYYNGEERAKGNILERFSAQQFPDLHSELNLSSLELGDSALYFCASSVRAGSSGNTIYFGEGSWLTVV.

The CDR3 region is CASSFGLTTYEQYF. Here the CDR3 DNA reads TGTGCCAGCAGCTTTGGACTCACCACCTACGAGCAGTACTTC. The chain recombines TRBV13 with TRBJ2-7; D may be TRBD2 (5 bases). Trimming took off 3 bases at V and 2 bases at J, with 11 bases between the two ends. Germline CDR1 reads PRHDT; CDR2 reads FYEKMQ (reference sequence). The length of the CDR3 is 14 residues.

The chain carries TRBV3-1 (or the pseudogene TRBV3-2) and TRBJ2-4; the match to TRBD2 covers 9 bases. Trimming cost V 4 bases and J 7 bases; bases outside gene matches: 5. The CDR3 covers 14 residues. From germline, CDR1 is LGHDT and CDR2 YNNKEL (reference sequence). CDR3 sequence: CASSLSGSRNIQYF. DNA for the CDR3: TGTGCCAGCAGCCTTAGCGGGAGTAGGAACATTCAGTACTTC.

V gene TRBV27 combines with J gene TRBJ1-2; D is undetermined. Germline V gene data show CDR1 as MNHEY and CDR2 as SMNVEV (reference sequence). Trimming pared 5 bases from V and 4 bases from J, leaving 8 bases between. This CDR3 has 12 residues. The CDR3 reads CASSPNLYGYTF. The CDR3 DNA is TGTGCCAGCAGTCCTAACCTCTATGGCTACACCTTC.

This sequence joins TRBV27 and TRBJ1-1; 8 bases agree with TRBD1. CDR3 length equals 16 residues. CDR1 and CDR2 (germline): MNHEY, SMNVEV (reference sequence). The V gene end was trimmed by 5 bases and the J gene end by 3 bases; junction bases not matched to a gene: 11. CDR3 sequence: CASSPRTGFRDTEAFF. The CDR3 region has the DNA TGTGCCAGCAGTCCCCGGACAGGGTTCAGGGACACTGAAGCTTTCTTT.

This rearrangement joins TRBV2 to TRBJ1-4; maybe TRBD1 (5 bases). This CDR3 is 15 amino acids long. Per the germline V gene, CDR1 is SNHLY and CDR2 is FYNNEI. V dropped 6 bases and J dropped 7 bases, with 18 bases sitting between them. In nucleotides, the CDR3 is TGTGCCAGCAGAGCAGACGGGGGAGTAGGTGAAAAACTGTTTTTT. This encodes CASRADGGVGEKLFF.

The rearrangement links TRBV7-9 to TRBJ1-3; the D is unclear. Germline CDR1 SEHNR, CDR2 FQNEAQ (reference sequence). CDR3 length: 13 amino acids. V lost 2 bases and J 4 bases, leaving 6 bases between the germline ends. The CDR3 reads CASSLQDGNTIYF. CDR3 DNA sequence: TGTGCCAGCAGCTTACAGGACGGAAACACCATATATTTT.

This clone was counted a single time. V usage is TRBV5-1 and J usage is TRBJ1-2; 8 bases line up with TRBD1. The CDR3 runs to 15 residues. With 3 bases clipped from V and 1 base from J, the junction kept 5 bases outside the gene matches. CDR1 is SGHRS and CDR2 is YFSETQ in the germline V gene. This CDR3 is CASSYGTGGNYGYTF. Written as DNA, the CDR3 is TGCGCCAGCAGCTACGGGACAGGCGGTAACTATGGCTACACCTTC. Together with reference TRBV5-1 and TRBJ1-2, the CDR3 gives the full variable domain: KAGVTQTPRYLIKTRGQQVTLSCSPISGHRSVSWYQQTPGQGLQFLFEYFSETQRNKGNFPGRFSGRQFSNSRSEMNVSTLELGDSALYLCASSYGTGGNYGYTFGSGTRLTVV.

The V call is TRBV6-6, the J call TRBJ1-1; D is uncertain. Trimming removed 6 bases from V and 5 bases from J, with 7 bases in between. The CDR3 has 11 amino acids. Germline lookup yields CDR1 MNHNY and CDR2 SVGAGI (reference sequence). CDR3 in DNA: TGTGCCAGCAGCTTGCGGACTGAAGCTTTCTTT. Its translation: CASSLRTEAFF.